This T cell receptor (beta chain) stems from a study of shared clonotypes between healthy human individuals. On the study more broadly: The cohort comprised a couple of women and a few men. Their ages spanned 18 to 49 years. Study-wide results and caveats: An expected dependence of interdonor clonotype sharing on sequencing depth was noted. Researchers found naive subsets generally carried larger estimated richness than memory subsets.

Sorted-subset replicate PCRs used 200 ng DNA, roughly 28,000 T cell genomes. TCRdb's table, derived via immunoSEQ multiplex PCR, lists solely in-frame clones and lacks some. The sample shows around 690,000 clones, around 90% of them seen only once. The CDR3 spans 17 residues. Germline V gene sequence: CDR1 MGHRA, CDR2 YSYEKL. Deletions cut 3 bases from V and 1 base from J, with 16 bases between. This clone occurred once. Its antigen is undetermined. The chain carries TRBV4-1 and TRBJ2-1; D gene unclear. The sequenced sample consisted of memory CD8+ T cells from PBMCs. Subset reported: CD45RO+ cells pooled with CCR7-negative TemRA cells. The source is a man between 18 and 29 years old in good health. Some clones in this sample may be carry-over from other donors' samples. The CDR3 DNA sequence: TGCGCCAGCAGCCACCGACCTGCTAGGATGTCCTACAATGAGCAGTTCTTC. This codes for CASSHRPARMSYNEQFF.